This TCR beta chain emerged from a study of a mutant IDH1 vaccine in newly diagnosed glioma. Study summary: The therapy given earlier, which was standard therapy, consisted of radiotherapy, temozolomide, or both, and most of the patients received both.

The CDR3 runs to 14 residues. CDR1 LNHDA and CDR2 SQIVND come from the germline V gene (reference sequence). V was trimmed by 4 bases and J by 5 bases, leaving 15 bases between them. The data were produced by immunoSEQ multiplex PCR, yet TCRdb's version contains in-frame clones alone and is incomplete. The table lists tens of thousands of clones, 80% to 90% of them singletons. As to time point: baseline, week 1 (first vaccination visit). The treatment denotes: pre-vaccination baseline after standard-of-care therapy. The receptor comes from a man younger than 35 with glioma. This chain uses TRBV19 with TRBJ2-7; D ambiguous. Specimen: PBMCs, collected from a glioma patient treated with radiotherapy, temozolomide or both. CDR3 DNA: TGTGCCAGTAGTAAGCTAGTCTTGTCCGACGAGCAGTACTTC. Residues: CASSKLVLSDEQYF.